This entry lists 6 T cell receptor beta chains sequenced from one sample in a study of blood T cell repertoires in COVID-19 (dated by TCRdb to the early 2020s). Library preparation employed the immunoSEQ multiplex PCR assay. The source is immuneACCESS, and TCRdb retained only in-frame sequences with V and J called. Part of the clones is not carried over; for the studies checked, unresolved V genes explain less than half of this, and the remainder is unexplained. This sample holds fewer than 25,000 clones; 85% to 90% were observed only once. The ten biggest clones cover less than 7.5% of the sample. The sequencing input was peripheral blood. The receptors here all came from an elderly woman with active COVID-19.

The chain recombines TRBV6-5 with TRBJ1-5; D is uncertain. CDR3 size: 16 residues. The V end lost 4 bases, the J end lost 4 bases, and 17 bases lay between the germline ends. Germline CDR1 MNHEY, CDR2 SVGAGI. CDR3 in amino acids: CASSSPPRHRNQPQHF. The DNA for the CDR3 is TGTGCCAGCAGTTCCCCACCTCGACACCGGAATCAGCCCCAGCATTTT.

The DNA of the CDR3 is TGTGCCAGCAGCTTGGATGAGCTGACCGGGGAGCTGTTTTTT. Its protein product is CASSLDELTGELFF. This chain uses TRBV5-4 with TRBJ2-2; D is unclear. CDR3 length: 14 residues. Germline values: CDR1 SGHNT, CDR2 YYREEE (reference sequence). Trimming stripped 0 bases from V and 5 bases from J, with 8 bases between.

The V and J genes are TRBV27 and TRBJ1-1; the D is unclear. CDR3 length: 13 residues. V was cut by 2 bases and J by 10 bases, with 14 bases left in between. Germline CDR1 MNHEY, CDR2 SMNVEV (reference sequence). CDR3: CASSLRAGGGAFF. CDR3 DNA: TGTGCCAGCAGTTTACGGGCAGGCGGAGGAGCTTTCTTT.

The J gene is TRBJ2-3, the V gene TRBV20-1; perhaps TRBD2 as D (6 bases). The germline V and J ends were trimmed by 3 bases and 3 bases, with 16 bases remaining between them. The germline V gene encodes CDR1 DFQATT and CDR2 SNEGSKA (reference sequence). This CDR3 is 15 amino acids long. CDR3 sequence reads: CSASLMRGDTDTQYF. The CDR3, as DNA: TGCAGTGCTAGTTTGATGCGGGGCGATACAGATACGCAGTATTTT.

The chain combines TRBV3-1 (or the pseudogene TRBV3-2) with TRBJ2-2; maybe TRBD2 (7 bases). The CDR3 length is 16 residues. The germline V gene has CDR1 LGHDT and CDR2 YNNKEL (reference sequence). V lost 4 bases, J lost 5 bases, and 17 bases lay in between. CDR3 amino acids: CASSRWAGAGTGELFF. The CDR3 nucleotides read TGTGCCAGCAGCCGATGGGCGGGGGCGGGGACCGGGGAGCTGTTTTTT.

The chain links TRBV2 to TRBJ2-7, with TRBD2 matching 7 bases. The V segment lost 3 bases and the J segment 7 bases; nucleotides outside the gene matches: 3. This CDR3 spans 12 amino acids. Germline-derived CDR1 and CDR2 are SNHLY and FYNNEI. The CDR3: CASSDGGMEQYF. The CDR3 DNA sequence: TGTGCCAGCAGTGACGGGGGGATGGAGCAGTACTTC.